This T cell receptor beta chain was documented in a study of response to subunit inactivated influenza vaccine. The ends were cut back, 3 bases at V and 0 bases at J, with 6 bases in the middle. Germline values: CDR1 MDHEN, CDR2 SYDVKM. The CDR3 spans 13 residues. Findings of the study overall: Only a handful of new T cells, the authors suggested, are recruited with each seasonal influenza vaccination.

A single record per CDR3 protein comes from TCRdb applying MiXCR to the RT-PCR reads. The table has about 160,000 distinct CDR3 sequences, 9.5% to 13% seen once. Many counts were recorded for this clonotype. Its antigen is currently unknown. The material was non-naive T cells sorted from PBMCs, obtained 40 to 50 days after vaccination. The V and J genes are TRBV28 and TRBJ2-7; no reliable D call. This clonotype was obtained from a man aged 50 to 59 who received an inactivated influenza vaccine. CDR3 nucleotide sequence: TGTGCCAGCAGTTTGGTACACTCCTACGAGCAGTACTTC. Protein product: CASSLVHSYEQYF.